Listed below are T cell receptor beta chains from one sample, sequenced in a study of T cells expressing NK-cell markers. From its re-call of the 5' RACE reads, TCRdb lists each CDR3 protein once, without DNA. In total, the table holds a few hundred thousand distinct CDR3 sequences. Sequences were obtained from blood T cells: a sorted CD56 or NKG2C T cell subset, CD4+ or CD8+ T cells, or bulk PBMC T cells (not recorded which). The receptors come from a man aged 18-70 years in good health. CDR3s include the opening cysteine and the closing phenylalanine or tryptophan.

J	V	CDR3
TRBJ1-2	TRBV2	CARQKQMNYGYTF
TRBJ2-7	TRBV5-1	CASSGGRTVYEQYF
TRBJ2-4	TRBV6-1	CASAGTGSPGIQYF
TRBJ1-1	TRBV10-3	CAISESWGADTEAFF
TRBJ2-2	TRBV14	CASSPRGRGALGELFF
TRBJ1-4	TRBV2	CASRPEYEKLFF
TRBJ2-2	TRBV27	CASRPLTAGQGLAGELFF
TRBJ1-6	TRBV11-2	CASSSVGGINSPLHF
TRBJ1-6	TRBV11-2	CAIEMRRQGLVSYNSPLHF
TRBJ2-1	TRBV7-9	CASSFGERGQFF
TRBJ1-1	TRBV6-2/TRBV6-3	CASSATGVTEAFF
TRBJ2-7	TRBV20-1	CSAREGGLDEQYF
TRBJ2-1	TRBV21-1	CASSKNRGHCYNEQFF
TRBJ2-1	TRBV6-1	CASSAYLREQFF
TRBJ2-1	TRBV4-1	CASSRSGGAAWEQFF
TRBJ2-7	TRBV12-3/TRBV12-4	CASSRLPIYYEQYF
TRBJ2-1	TRBV7-2	CASSPSLAGYNEQFF
TRBJ2-7	TRBV11-3	CASSSRVASEQYF
TRBJ2-1	TRBV18	CASSPPGIAATRGNEQFF
TRBJ2-2	TRBV5-4	CASSAGESNTGELFF
TRBJ1-1	TRBV2	CASNAEGNTEAFF
TRBJ2-7	TRBV25-1	CASSKTGPGRYEQYF
TRBJ2-7	TRBV6-1	CASSATGFEQYF
TRBJ2-3	TRBV12-3/TRBV12-4	CASSPFGVRTDTQYF
TRBJ2-1	TRBV4-2	CASSGRDRVKNEQFF
TRBJ1-1	TRBV12-3/TRBV12-4	CASTTTVSEAFF
TRBJ2-5	TRBV30	CAWRMAETQYF